This T cell receptor beta chain is drawn from a study of graft-versus-host responses after intestinal transplantation. On the study more broadly: The study gave all recipients anti-thymocyte globulin induction, then tacrolimus and steroids for approximately three years.

Of note for this clone: Its target is not known.

The data were produced by immunoSEQ multiplex PCR, yet TCRdb's version contains in-frame clones alone and is incomplete. The table shows 55,000 to 75,000 clones, with roughly 84% occurring only once. The CDR3 length is 15 residues. The V gene's germline CDR1 is SEHNR and CDR2 FQNEAQ (reference sequence). V was cut by 3 bases and J by 6 bases, with 12 bases left in between. This TCR was recovered from a human donor who was the organ donor for an intestinal transplant. The sequences come from unstimulated CD4+ T cells sorted from spleen or lymph node cells, collected before transplant. This chain connects TRBV7-9 to TRBJ1-6; D gene ambiguous. CDR3 sequence reads: CASSFGDPANSPLHF. The CDR3 DNA reads as TGTGCCAGCAGCTTTGGAGACCCAGCTAATTCACCCCTCCACTTT.